A selection of T cell receptor beta chains follows, all from one sample in a study of T cell responses to AZD1222 COVID-19 vaccine. Measured with immunoSEQ multiplex PCR; TCRdb has only the in-frame clones, and not every one. The sample lists about 180,000 clones, roughly 94% occurring once. This specimen was peripheral blood, taken 28 days after the second AZD1222 dose. These receptors came from an adult who received the AZD1222 COVID-19 vaccine. Each CDR3 is given with its conserved first and last residue. The D gene is left open where the match is weak. Clone size appears in some rows only: once, few, many, or a class for an expanded clone.

D	V	size	J	CDR3	DNA
-	TRBV5-4	-	TRBJ2-2	CASSLAARGTGELFF	TGTGCCAGCAGCTTGGCCGCGAGGGGAACCGGGGAGCTGTTTTTT
TRBD1	TRBV7-9	-	TRBJ1-1	CASSSPRTGGYTEAFF	TGTGCCAGCAGTTCCCCTCGGACAGGGGGCTATACTGAAGCTTTCTTT
-	TRBV6-5	-	TRBJ2-7	CASSQNYEQYF	TGTGCCAGCAGCCAAAATTACGAGCAGTACTTC
-	TRBV5-1	-	TRBJ1-6	CASSLAVRYSPLHF	TGCGCCAGCAGCTTGGCCGTTAGGTATTCACCCCTCCACTTT
-	TRBV6-5	-	TRBJ2-2	CASSYSTRNTGELFF	TGTGCCAGCAGTTACTCGACTAGGAACACCGGGGAGCTGTTTTTT
-	TRBV4-1	-	TRBJ1-1	CASSQDRGPHTEAFF	TGCGCCAGCAGCCAAGACCGAGGCCCGCACACTGAAGCTTTCTTT
-	TRBV5-1	-	TRBJ1-1	CASSSEGITEAFF	TGCGCCAGCTCCTCTGAAGGGATCACTGAAGCTTTCTTT
-	TRBV24-1	-	TRBJ2-1	CATSVRGFGDEQFF	TGTGCCACCAGTGTGCGTGGGTTTGGGGATGAGCAGTTCTTC
TRBD1	TRBV28	-	TRBJ1-1	CASTTRFQGGMNTEAFF	TGTGCCAGCACCACCCGTTTCCAGGGGGGCATGAACACTGAAGCTTTCTTT
-	TRBV19	-	TRBJ2-1	CASRDGSVNEQFF	TGTGCCAGTAGGGACGGGAGCGTAAATGAGCAGTTCTTC
TRBD1	TRBV9	-	TRBJ1-2	CASSVVGTGDLYGYTF	TGTGCCAGCAGCGTAGTAGGGACAGGGGATCTGTATGGCTACACCTTC
-	TRBV13	-	TRBJ1-2	CASSLGDGYTF	TGTGCCAGCAGCTTAGGCGATGGCTACACCTTC
TRBD1	TRBV5-6	-	TRBJ1-2	CASSPGTGGMYGYTF	TGTGCCAGCAGCCCAGGGACAGGGGGTATGTATGGCTACACCTTC
-	TRBV27	once	TRBJ2-7	CASRRTAGNSYEQYF	TGTGCCAGCAGGAGGACCGCGGGGAATTCCTACGAGCAGTACTTC
-	TRBV9	-	TRBJ1-3	CASSGPRTSGNTIYF	TGTGCCAGCAGCGGTCCTCGGACCTCTGGAAACACCATATATTTT
TRBD1	TRBV27	-	TRBJ1-2	CASSARDRVFYGYTF	TGTGCCAGCAGTGCGCGGGACAGGGTTTTTTATGGCTACACCTTC
-	TRBV7-9	-	TRBJ2-7	CASSFGRGNNRYEQYF	TGTGCCAGCAGCTTTGGTCGGGGAAACAACCGATACGAGCAGTACTTC
TRBD1	TRBV19	-	TRBJ1-5	CASNRGGQPQHF	TGTGCCAGTAACAGGGGCGGTCAGCCCCAGCATTTT
-	TRBV7-3	-	TRBJ2-1	CASSLGGGGMSDEQFF	TGTGCCAGCAGCCTAGGGGGCGGGGGGATGAGCGATGAGCAGTTCTTC
TRBD1	TRBV28	-	TRBJ1-3	CASSPGQGARGNTIYF	TGTGCCAGCAGTCCGGGACAGGGGGCGAGGGGAAACACCATATATTTT
-	TRBV7-8	-	TRBJ1-1	CASSLSGRRNTEAFF	TGTGCCAGCAGCTTATCGGGACGAAGAAACACTGAAGCTTTCTTT
-	TRBV11-2	-	TRBJ1-4	CASSLLGEKLFF	TGTGCCAGCAGCTTACTCGGTGAAAAACTGTTTTTT
-	TRBV12-3/TRBV12-4	-	TRBJ1-1	CASSRKMNTEAFF	TGTGCCAGCAGCCGCAAGATGAACACTGAAGCTTTCTTT
-	TRBV12-3/TRBV12-4	once	TRBJ1-4	CASSLWSQEKLFF	TGTGCCAGCAGTCTCTGGTCTCAAGAAAAACTGTTTTTT
-	TRBV9	once	TRBJ1-1	CASSVDGDMNTEAFF	TGTGCCAGCAGCGTAGATGGGGACATGAACACTGAAGCTTTCTTT
-	TRBV28	-	TRBJ1-2	CASISLPGRQSPYGYTF	TGTGCCAGCATTTCCTTACCGGGACGCCAATCCCCATATGGCTACACCTTC
-	TRBV13	-	TRBJ2-1	CASSVTYDSGYEQFF	TGTGCCAGCAGCGTAACTTACGATAGCGGCTATGAGCAGTTCTTC
-	TRBV28	-	TRBJ1-1	CASTIRGRNTEAFF	TGTGCCAGCACTATCCGAGGGCGGAACACTGAAGCTTTCTTT
TRBD1	TRBV7-2	-	TRBJ1-1	CASSPDRARVSEAFF	TGTGCCAGCAGCCCGGACAGGGCTCGGGTTTCTGAAGCTTTCTTT
-	TRBV29-1	-	TRBJ2-2	CSALLLNTGELFF	TGCAGCGCATTGCTCCTGAACACCGGGGAGCTGTTTTTT
TRBD1	TRBV27	-	TRBJ1-1	CASSLGGQGLGTEAFF	TGTGCCAGCAGTTTAGGGGGACAGGGCTTGGGGACTGAAGCTTTCTTT
-	TRBV2	-	TRBJ2-7	CASSRPGRGYEQYF	TGTGCCAGCAGCCGCCCGGGACGCGGATACGAGCAGTACTTC
TRBD2	TRBV11-2	-	TRBJ2-1	CASSYLSGSRGEQFF	TGTGCCAGCAGCTACCTTAGCGGGAGCAGGGGTGAGCAGTTCTTC
TRBD2	TRBV4-3	-	TRBJ2-3	CASSQGFGGGVSTDTQYF	TGCGCCAGCAGCCAAGGGTTCGGCGGGGGAGTAAGCACAGATACGCAGTATTTT
TRBD1	TRBV5-1	-	TRBJ1-1	CASETGENTEAFF	TGCGCCAGCGAGACAGGGGAGAACACTGAAGCTTTCTTT
-	TRBV6-1	-	TRBJ1-3	CASSELGLTGNTIYF	TGTGCCAGCAGTGAATTGGGATTAACTGGAAACACCATATATTTT